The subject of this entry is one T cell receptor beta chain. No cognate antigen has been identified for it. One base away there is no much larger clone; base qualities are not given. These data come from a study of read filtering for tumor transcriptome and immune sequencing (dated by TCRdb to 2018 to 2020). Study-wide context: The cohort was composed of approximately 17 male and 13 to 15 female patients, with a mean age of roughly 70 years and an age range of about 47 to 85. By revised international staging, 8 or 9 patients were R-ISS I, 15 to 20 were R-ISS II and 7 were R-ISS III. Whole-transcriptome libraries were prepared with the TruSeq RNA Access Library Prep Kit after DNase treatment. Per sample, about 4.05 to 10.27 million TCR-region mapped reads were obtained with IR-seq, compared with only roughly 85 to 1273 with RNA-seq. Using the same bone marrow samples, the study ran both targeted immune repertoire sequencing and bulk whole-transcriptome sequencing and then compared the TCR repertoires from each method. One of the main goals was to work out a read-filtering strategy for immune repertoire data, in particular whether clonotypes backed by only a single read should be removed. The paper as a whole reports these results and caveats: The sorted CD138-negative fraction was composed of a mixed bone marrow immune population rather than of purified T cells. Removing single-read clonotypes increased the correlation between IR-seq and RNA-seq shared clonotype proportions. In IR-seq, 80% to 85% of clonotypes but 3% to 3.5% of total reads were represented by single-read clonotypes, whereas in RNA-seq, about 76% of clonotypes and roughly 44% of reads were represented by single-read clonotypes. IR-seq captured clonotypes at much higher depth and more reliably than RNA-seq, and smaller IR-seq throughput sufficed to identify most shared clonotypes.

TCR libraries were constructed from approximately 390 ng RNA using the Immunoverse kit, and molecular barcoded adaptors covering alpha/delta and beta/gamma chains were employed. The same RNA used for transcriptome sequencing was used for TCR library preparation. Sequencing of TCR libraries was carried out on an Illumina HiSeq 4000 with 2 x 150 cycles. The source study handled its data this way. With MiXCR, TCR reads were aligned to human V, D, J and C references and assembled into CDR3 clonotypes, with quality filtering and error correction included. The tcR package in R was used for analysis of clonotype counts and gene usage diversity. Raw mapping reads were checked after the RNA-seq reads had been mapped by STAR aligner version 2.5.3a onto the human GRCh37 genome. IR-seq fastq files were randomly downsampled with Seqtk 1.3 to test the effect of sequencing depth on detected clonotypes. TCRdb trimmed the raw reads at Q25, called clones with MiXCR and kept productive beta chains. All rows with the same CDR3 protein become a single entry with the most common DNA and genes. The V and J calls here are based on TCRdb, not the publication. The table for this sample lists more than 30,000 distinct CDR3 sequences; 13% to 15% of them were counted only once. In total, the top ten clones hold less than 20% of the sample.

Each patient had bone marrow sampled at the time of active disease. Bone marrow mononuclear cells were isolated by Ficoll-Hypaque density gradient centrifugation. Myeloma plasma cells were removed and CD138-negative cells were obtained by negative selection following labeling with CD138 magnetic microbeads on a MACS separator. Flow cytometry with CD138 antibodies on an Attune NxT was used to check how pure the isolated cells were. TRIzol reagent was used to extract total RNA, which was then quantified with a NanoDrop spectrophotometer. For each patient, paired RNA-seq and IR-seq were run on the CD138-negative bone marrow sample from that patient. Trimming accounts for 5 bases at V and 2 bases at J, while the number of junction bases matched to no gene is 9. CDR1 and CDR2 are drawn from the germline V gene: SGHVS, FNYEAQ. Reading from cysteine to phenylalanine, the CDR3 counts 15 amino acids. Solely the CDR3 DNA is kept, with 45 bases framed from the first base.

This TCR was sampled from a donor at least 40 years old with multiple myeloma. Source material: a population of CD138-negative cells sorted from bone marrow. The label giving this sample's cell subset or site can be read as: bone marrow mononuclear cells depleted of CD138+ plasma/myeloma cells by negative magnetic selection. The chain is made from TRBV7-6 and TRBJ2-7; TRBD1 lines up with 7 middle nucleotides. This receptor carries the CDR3 CASSPQQGPAYEQYF. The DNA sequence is TGTGCCAGCAGCCCGCAACAGGGGCCCGCCTACGAGCAGTACTTC.